This TCR beta chain was sequenced in a study of T cell responses to AZD1222 COVID-19 vaccine. The wider study: It was second doses at about 4 or about 12 weeks that were pooled. Study outcomes and limitations: Elevations in Spike-specific TCR breadth and depth followed administration of two AZD1222 doses. As reported, nearly half of all spike-specific TCRs target variant regions that are unmutated. Mapped onto spike, vaccine-associated CD4 TCRs spanned it and were dominant at 160-218 and 743-854.

Note on this clone: Its specificity is not known.

The protocol was immunoSEQ multiplex PCR, while the TCRdb copy is restricted to in-frame clones and leaves out a portion. The data hold roughly 120,000 clones, with 87% observed a single time. V was trimmed by 3 bases and J by 8 bases, leaving 10 bases between them. Germline CDR1 is GTSNPN and CDR2 is SVGIG (reference sequence). This CDR3 comprises 12 residues. This specimen was peripheral blood, taken on day 0 of AZD1222 vaccination. This chain uses TRBV30 with TRBJ1-4; D remains ambiguous. This sequence was found in an adult in good health. The CDR3 region is CAWSKSGEKLFF. The CDR3 nucleotides read TGTGCCTGGAGCAAGAGCGGAGAAAAACTGTTTTTT.